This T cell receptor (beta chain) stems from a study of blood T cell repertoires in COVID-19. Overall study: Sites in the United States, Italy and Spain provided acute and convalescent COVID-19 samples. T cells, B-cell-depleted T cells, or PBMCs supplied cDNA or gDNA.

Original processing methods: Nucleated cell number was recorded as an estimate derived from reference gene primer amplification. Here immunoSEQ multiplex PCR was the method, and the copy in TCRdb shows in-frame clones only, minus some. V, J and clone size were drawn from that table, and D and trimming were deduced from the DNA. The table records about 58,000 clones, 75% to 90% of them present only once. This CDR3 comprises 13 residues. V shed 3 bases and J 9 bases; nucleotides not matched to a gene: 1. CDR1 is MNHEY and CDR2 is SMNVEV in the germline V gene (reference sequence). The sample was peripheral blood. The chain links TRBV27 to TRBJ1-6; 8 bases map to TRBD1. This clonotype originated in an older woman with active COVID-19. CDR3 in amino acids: CASSFDRGSPLHF. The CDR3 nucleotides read TGTGCCAGCAGTTTTGACAGGGGTTCACCCCTCCACTTT.